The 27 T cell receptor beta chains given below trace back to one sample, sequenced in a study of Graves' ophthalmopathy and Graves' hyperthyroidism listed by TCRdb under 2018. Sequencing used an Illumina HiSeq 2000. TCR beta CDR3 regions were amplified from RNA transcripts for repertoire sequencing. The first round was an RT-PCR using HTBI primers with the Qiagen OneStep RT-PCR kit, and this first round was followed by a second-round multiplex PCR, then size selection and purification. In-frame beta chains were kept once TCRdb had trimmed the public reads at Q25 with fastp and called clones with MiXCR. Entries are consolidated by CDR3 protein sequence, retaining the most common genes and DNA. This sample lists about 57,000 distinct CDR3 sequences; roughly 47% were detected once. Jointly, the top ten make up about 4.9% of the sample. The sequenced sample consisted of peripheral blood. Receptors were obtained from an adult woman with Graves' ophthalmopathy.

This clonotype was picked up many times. This CDR3 reads CASSRGLAGTYNEQFF. In nucleotides, the CDR3 is TGCGCCAGCAGCCGAGGACTAGCGGGTACCTACAATGAGCAGTTCTTC. The chain recombines TRBV4-3 with TRBJ2-1, with 11 bases fitting TRBD2. The V and J ends lost 4 bases and 2 bases, in that order; junction bases with no gene match: 4. The germline V gene has CDR1 LGHNA and CDR2 YSLEER. The CDR3 contains 16 residues.

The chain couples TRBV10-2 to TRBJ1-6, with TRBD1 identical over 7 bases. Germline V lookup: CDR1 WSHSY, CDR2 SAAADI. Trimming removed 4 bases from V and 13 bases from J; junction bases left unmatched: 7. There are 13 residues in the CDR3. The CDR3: CASSGQGASPLHF. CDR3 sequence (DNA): TGCGCCAGCAGTGGACAGGGAGCAAGTCCCCTCCACTTT.

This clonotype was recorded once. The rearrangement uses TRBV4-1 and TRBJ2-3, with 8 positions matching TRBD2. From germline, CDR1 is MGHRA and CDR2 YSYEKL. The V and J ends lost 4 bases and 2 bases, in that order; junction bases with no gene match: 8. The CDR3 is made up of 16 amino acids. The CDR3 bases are TGCGCCAGCAGCCGAGGTCTAGCGGGTTTCACAGATACGCAGTATTTT. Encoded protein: CASSRGLAGFTDTQYF.

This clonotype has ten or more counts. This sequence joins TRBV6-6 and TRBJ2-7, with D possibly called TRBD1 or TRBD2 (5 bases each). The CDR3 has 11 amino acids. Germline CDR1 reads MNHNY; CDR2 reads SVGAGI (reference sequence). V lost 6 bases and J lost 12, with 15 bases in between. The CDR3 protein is CASRGVGDWYF. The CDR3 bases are TGTGCCAGCAGGGGCGTGGGGGATTGGTACTTC.

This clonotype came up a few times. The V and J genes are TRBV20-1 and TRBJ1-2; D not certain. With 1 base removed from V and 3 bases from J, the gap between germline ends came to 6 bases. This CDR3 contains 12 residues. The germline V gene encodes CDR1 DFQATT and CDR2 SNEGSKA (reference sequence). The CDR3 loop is CSARGTDYGYTF. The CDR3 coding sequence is TGCAGTGCTAGAGGTACAGACTATGGCTACACCTTC.

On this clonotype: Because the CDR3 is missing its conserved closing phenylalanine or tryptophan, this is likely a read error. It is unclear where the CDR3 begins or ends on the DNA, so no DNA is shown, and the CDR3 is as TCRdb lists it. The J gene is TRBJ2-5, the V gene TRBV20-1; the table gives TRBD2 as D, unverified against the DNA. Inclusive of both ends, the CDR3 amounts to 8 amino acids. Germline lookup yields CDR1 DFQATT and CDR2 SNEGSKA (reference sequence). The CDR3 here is CSAREWAG.

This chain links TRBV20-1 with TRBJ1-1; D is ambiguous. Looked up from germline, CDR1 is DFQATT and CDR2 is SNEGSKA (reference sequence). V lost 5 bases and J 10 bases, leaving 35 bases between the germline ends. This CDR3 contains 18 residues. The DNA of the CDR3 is TGCAGTGCTCCGATATGGGCGGGAGTGGGTCCAGACCCGAATCGAGCTTTCTTT. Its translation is CSAPIWAGVGPDPNRAFF.

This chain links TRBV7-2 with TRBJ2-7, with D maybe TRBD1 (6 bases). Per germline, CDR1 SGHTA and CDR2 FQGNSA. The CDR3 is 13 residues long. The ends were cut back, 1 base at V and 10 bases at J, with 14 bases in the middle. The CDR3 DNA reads TGTGCCAGCAGCTTAGGATCAGGGGCGGGTCAGTACTTC. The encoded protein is CASSLGSGAGQYF.

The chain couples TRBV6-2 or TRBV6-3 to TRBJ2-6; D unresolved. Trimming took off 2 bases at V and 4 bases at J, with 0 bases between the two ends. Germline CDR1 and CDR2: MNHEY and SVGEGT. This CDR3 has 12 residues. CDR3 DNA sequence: TGTGCCAGCAGTTACGGGGCCAACGTCCTGACTTTC. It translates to CASSYGANVLTF.

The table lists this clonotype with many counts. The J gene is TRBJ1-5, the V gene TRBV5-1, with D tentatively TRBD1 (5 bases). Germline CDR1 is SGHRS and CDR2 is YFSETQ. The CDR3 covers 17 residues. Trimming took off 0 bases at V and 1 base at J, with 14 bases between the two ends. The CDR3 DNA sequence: TGCGCCAGCAGCTTGGGAATAGTCGGGGGAAGCAATCAGCCCCAGCATTTT. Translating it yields CASSLGIVGGSNQPQHF.

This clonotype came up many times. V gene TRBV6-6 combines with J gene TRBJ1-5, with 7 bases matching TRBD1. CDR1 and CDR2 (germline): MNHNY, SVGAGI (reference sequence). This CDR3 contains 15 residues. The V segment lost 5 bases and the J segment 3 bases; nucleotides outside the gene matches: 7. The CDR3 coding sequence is TGTGCCAGCAGTCCACAGGGGACAGACAATCAGCCCCAGCATTTT. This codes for CASSPQGTDNQPQHF.

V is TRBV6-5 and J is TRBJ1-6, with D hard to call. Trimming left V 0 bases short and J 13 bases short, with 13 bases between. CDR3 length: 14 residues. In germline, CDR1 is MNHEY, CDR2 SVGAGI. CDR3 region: CASSYSAGPKPLHF. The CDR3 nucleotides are TGTGCCAGCAGTTACTCGGCAGGCCCGAAGCCCCTCCACTTT.

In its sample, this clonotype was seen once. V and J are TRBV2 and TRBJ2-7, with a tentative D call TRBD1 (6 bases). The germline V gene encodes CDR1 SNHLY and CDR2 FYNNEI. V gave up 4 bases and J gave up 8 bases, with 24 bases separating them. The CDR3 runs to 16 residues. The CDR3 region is CASSGGSGVDQPQQYF. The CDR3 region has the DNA TGTGCCAGCAGTGGGGGTTCAGGGGTAGATCAGCCCCAGCAGTACTTC.

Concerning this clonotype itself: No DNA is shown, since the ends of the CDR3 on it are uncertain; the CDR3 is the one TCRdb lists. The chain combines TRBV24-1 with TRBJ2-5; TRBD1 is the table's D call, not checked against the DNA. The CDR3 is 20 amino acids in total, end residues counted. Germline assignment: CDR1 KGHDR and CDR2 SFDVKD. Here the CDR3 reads CATSDPGRYGYTFGSGTQYF.

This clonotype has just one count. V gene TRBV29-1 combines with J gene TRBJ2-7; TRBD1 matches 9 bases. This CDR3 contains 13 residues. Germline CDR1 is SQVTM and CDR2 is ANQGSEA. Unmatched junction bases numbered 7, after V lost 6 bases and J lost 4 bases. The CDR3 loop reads CSVGGQGRYEQYF. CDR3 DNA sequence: TGCAGCGTGGGGGGACAGGGCCGTTACGAGCAGTACTTC.

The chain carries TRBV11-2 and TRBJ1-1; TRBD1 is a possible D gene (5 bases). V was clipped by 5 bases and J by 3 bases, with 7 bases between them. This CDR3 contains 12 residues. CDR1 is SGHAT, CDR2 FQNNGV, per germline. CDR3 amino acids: CASSPGHTEAFF. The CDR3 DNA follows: TGTGCCAGCAGCCCGGGACACACTGAAGCTTTCTTT.

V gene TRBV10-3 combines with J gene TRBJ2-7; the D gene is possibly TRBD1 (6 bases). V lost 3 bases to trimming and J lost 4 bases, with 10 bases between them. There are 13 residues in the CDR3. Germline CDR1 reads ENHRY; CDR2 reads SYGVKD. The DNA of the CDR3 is TGTGCCATCAGTGAACGGCAGGGGTACGAGCAGTACTTC. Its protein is CAISERQGYEQYF.

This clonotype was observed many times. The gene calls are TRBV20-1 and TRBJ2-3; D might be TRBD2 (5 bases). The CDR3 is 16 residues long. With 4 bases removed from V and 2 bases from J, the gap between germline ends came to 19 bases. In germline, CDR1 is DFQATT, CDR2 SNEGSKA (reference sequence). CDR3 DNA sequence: TGCAGTGCTACCCCGGACCCGGACTCTAACACAGATACGCAGTATTTT. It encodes CSATPDPDSNTDTQYF.

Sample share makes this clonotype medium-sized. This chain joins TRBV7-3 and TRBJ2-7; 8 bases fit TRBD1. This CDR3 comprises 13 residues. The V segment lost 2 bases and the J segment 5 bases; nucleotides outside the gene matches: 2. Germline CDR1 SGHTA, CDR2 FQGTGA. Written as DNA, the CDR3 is TGTGCCAGCAGCTTAGCAGGGGGCAACGAGCAGTACTTC. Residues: CASSLAGGNEQYF.

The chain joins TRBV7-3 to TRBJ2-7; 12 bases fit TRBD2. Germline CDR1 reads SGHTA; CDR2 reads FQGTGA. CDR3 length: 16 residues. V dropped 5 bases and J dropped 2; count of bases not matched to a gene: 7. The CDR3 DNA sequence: TGTGCCAGCAGCGCTACCGGGACTAGCGGGCCCTACGAGCAGTACTTC. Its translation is CASSATGTSGPYEQYF. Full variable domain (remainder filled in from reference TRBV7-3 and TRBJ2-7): GAGVSQTPSNKVTEKGKYVELRCDPISGHTALYWYRQSLGQGPEFLIYFQGTGAADDSGLPNDRFFAVRPEGSVSTLKIQRTERGDSAVYLCASSATGTSGPYEQYFGPGTRLTVT.

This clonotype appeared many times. CDR3 protein: CASSSNQGRRQYF. The CDR3 bases are TGTGCCAGCAGCTCTAACCAGGGTAGGCGGCAGTACTTC. The chain has TRBV7-9 and TRBJ2-7; D may be TRBD1 (5 bases). With 4 bases removed from V and 9 bases from J, the gap between germline ends came to 16 bases. The CDR3 consists of 13 residues. CDR1 is SEHNR, CDR2 FQNEAQ, per germline (reference sequence).

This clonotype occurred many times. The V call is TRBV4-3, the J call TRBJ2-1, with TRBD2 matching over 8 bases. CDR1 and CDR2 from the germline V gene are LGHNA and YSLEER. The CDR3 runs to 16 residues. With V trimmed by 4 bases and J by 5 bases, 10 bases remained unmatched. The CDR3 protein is CASSRAGTRGHNEQFF. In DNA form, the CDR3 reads TGCGCCAGCAGCCGAGCCGGGACTAGAGGCCACAATGAGCAGTTCTTC.

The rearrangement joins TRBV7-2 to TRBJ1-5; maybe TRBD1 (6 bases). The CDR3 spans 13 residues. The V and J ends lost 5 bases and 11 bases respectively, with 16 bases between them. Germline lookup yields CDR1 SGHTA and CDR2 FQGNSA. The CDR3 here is CASSRTGTLAQHF. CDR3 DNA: TGTGCCAGCAGCCGAACAGGGACATTGGCCCAGCATTTT.

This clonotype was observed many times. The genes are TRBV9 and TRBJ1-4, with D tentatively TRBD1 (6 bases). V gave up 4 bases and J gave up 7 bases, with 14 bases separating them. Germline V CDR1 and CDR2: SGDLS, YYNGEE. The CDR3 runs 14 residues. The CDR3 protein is CASSSQGIGEKLFF. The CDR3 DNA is TGTGCCAGCAGCTCACAGGGCATTGGTGAAAAACTGTTTTTT.

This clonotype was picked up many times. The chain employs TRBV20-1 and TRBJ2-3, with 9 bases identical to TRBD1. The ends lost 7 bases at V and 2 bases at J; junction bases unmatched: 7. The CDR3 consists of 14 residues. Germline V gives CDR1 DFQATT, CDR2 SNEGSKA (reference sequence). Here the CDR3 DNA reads TGCAGTGTTCTGACAGGGGGAACCACAGATACGCAGTATTTT. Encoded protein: CSVLTGGTTDTQYF.

For the CDR3, the DNA is TGTGCCAGCAGCGCCTCCGGGGAGCTGTTTTTT. This encodes CASSASGELFF. This sequence joins TRBV11-2 and TRBJ2-2; no definite D call. V was clipped by 5 bases and J by 6 bases, with 4 bases between them. The CDR3 is made up of 11 amino acids. Per the germline V gene, CDR1 is SGHAT and CDR2 is FQNNGV.

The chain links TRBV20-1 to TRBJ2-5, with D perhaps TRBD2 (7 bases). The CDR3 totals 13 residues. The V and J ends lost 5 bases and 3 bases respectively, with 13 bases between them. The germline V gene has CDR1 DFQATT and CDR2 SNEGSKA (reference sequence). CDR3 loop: CSAYGGLEETQYF. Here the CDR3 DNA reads TGCAGTGCTTACGGGGGGCTAGAAGAGACCCAGTACTTC.